Presented here are 4 T cell receptor beta chains from one specimen sequenced in a study of PD-L1 blockade in urothelial cancer. Stated time point: pretreatment peripheral blood. Assay used: immunoSEQ multiplex PCR; TCRdb lists only in-frame clones, some missing. The sample holds about 95,000 clones, more than 75% seen once. This sample comprised PBMCs, obtained around atezolizumab (anti-PD-L1) treatment. The receptors were sampled from a man aged 55-75 years with urothelial cancer.

V and J are TRBV7-3 and TRBJ2-3, with 14 bases matching TRBD2. J lost 4 bases, V lost 5 bases, and 5 bases had no gene match. The germline gives CDR1 SGHTA, CDR2 FQGTGA. This CDR3 spans 16 amino acids. CDR3: CASSPGLAGGADTQYF. DNA of the CDR3: TGTGCCAGCAGCCCCGGACTAGCGGGGGGCGCAGATACGCAGTATTTT.

The gene calls are TRBV18 and TRBJ1-2, with D possibly being TRBD1 (6 bases). The germline gives CDR1 KGHSH, CDR2 LQKENI. V lost 0 bases and J 5 bases, leaving 13 bases between the germline ends. This CDR3 has 15 residues. CDR3 loop: CASSPPTGPAYGYTF. The CDR3 region has the DNA TGTGCCAGCTCACCACCCACAGGGCCCGCTTATGGCTACACCTTC.

The chain couples TRBV6-4 to TRBJ1-5, with unresolved D. CDR1 is MRHNA, CDR2 SNTAGT, per germline. The CDR3 totals 10 residues. V dropped 7 bases and J dropped 9 bases, with 7 bases sitting between them. CDR3 nucleotides: TGTGCCAGCAAGCGATGGCCCCAGCATTTT. It yields the protein CASKRWPQHF.

J is TRBJ1-1 and V is TRBV11-3; D possibly corresponds to TRBD1 (5 bases). Germline CDR1 and CDR2: SGHNT and YENEEA. The CDR3 spans 12 residues. Trimming took off 5 bases at V and 5 bases at J, with 9 bases between the two ends. CDR3 sequence reads: CASSAGWTEAFF. Here the CDR3 DNA reads TGTGCCAGCAGCGCAGGGTGGACTGAAGCTTTCTTT.